This TCR beta chain is drawn from a study of cytomegalovirus exposure and HLA in healthy donors. At the level of the study: Clustering assigned 81% of the approximately 400 genotyped donors to the Caucasian-associated ancestry cluster.

As regards this clone: Its antigen is not identified.

PCR amplification relied on 60 Vbeta primers (plus 13 Jbeta primers). Clones were read by immunoSEQ multiplex PCR, and TCRdb kept only the in-frame ones, dropping some. This table has around 120,000 clones, about three quarters appearing once. The study's findings and limits: Reportedly, cytomegalovirus status was diagnosed with high sensitivity and specificity. The authors later linked a missense DCLRE1C variant to TCR beta V- and J-gene trimming. As a later analysis showed, several of the most significant clusters appeared to be linked to common viral pathogens.

Germline CDR1 reads SGHDT; CDR2 reads YYEEEE. This CDR3 region has 14 residues. Germline trimming cut 3 bases from V and 7 bases from J; bases unmatched to any gene: 9. This chain links TRBV5-6 with TRBJ1-2; 7 bases are a match to TRBD1. Material: PBMCs. This TCR was recovered from a man aged 55 to 70 in good health and CMV-seropositive. The CDR3 nucleotides are TGTGCCAGCAGCTCCTTCGACAGGGATAGTGGCTACACCTTC. Its protein is CASSSFDRDSGYTF.